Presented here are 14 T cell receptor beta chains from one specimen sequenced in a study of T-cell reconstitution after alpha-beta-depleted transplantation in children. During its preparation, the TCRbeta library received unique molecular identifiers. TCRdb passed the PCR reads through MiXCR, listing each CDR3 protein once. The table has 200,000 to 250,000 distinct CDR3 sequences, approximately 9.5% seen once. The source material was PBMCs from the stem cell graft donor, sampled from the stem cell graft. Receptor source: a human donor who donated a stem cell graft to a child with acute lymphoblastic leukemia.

The CDR3 loop reads CASRQRAGEVGYGYTF. As DNA, the CDR3 is TGTGCCAGCAGACAAAGGGCAGGGGAGGTCGGTTATGGCTACACCTTC. The genes are TRBV5-8 and TRBJ1-2; TRBD1 might be the D (6 bases). CDR1 is SGHTS, CDR2 YDEGEE, per germline. V shed 5 bases and J shed 5 bases, with 22 bases lying between them. The length of the CDR3 is 16 residues.

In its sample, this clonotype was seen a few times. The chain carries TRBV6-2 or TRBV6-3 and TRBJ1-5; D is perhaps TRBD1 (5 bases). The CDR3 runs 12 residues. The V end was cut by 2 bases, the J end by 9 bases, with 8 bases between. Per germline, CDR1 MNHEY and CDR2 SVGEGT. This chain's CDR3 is CASSYGALPQHF. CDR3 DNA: TGTGCCAGCAGTTACGGGGCGCTGCCCCAGCATTTT.

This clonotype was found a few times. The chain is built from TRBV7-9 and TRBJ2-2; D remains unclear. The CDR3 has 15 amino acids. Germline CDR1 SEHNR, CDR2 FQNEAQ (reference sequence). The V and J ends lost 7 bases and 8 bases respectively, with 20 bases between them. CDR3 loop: CASKASKDRKGELFF. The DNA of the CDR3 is TGTGCCAGCAAAGCTTCCAAGGACCGAAAGGGGGAGCTGTTTTTT.

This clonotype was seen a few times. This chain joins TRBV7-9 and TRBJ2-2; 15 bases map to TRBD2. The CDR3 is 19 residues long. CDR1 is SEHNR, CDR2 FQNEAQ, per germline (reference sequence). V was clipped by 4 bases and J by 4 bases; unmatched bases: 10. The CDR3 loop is CASSSLPGLAGGSTGELFF. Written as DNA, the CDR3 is TGTGCCAGCAGCTCCCTACCGGGACTAGCGGGGGGAAGCACCGGGGAGCTGTTTTTT. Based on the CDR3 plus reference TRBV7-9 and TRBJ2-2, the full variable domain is DTGVSQNPRHKITKRGQNVTFRCDPISEHNRLYWYRQTLGQGPEFLTYFQNEAQLEKSRLLSDRFSAERPKGSFSTLEIQRTEQGDSAMYLCASSSLPGLAGGSTGELFFGEGSRLTVL.

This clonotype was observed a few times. CDR3 amino acids: CASSDPRRPSTDTQYF. Written as DNA, the CDR3 is TGTGCCAGCAGCGATCCTAGGCGCCCAAGCACAGATACGCAGTATTTT. This chain connects TRBV7-9 to TRBJ2-3; D not resolved. This CDR3 contains 16 residues. V lost 5 bases and J lost 0, with 15 bases in between. Per germline, CDR1 SEHNR and CDR2 FQNEAQ (reference sequence). Full variable domain (rest looked up from reference TRBV7-9 and TRBJ2-3): DTGVSQNPRHKITKRGQNVTFRCDPISEHNRLYWYRQTLGQGPEFLTYFQNEAQLEKSRLLSDRFSAERPKGSFSTLEIQRTEQGDSAMYLCASSDPRRPSTDTQYFGPGTRLTVL.

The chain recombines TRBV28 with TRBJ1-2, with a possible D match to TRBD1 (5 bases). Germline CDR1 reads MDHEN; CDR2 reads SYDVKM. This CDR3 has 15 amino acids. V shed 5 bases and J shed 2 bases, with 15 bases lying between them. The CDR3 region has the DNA TGTGCCAGCAGTGCGGGGGACGGGGGAAACTATGGCTACACCTTC. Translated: CASSAGDGGNYGYTF.

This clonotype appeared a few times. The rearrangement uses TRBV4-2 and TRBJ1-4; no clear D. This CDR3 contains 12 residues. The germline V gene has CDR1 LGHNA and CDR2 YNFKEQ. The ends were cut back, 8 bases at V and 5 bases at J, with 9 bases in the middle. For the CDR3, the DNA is TGTGCCAGCGGGCCAGCGAATGAAAAACTGTTTTTT. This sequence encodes CASGPANEKLFF.

CDR3 nucleotide sequence: TGCAGTGCTCGAAGGACAGCAATGAACGAGCAGTACTTC. As protein: CSARRTAMNEQYF. The V call is TRBV20-1, the J call TRBJ2-7; D perhaps matches TRBD1 (6 bases). With 5 bases removed from V and 5 bases from J, the gap between germline ends came to 16 bases. The CDR3 contains 13 residues. CDR1 and CDR2 (germline): DFQATT, SNEGSKA (reference sequence).

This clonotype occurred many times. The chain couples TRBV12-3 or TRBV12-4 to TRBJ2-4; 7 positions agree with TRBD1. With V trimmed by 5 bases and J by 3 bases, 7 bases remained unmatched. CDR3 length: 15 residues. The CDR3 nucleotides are TGTGCCAGCAGTCTATCCGGGACAGACAAAAACATTCAGTACTTC. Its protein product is CASSLSGTDKNIQYF.

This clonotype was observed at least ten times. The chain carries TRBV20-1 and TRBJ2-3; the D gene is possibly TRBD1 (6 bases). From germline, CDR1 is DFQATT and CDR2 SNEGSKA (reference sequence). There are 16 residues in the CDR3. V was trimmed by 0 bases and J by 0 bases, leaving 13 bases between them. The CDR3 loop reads CSAREWQGLSTDTQYF. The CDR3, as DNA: TGCAGTGCTAGAGAATGGCAGGGGTTAAGCACAGATACGCAGTATTTT.

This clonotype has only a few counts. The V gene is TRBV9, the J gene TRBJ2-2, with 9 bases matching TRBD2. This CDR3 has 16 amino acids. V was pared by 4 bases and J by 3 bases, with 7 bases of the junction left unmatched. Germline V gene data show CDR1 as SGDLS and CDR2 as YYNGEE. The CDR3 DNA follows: TGTGCCAGCAGCCCGCGAATAGCGGGGGACACCGGGGAGCTGTTTTTT. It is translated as CASSPRIAGDTGELFF.

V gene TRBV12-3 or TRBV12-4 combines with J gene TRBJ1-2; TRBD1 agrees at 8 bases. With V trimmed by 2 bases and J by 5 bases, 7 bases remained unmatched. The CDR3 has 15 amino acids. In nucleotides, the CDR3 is TGTGCCAGCAGTTTATCACCCTACAGGGGGTATGGCTACACCTTC. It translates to CASSLSPYRGYGYTF.

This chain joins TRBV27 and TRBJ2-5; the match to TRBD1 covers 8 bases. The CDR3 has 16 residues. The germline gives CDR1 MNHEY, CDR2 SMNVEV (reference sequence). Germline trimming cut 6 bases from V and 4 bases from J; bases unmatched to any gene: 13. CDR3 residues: CASSDTLGQEVETQYF. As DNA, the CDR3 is TGTGCCAGCAGCGACACTCTGGGACAGGAGGTAGAGACCCAGTACTTC.

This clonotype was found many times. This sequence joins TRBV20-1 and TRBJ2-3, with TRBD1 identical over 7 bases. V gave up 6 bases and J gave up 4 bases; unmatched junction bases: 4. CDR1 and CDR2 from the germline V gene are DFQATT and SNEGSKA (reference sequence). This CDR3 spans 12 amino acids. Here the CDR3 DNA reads TGCAGTGCGCCACAGGGGCCAGATACGCAGTATTTT. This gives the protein CSAPQGPDTQYF.